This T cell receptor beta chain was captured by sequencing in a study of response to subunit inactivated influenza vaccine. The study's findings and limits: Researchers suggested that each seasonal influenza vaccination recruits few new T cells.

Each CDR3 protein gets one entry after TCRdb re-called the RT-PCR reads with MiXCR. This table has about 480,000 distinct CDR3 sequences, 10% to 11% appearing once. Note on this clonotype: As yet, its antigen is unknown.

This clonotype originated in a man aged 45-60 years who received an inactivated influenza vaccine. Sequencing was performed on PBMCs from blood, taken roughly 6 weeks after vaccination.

The CDR3 region has the DNA TGCGCCAGCAGCGAGGGGGACTACACCGGGGAGCTGTTTTTT. It codes for CASSEGDYTGELFF. The genes are TRBV4-3 and TRBJ2-2; D may correspond to TRBD1 or TRBD2 (6 bases each). Trimming left V 5 bases short and J 3 bases short, with 10 bases between. CDR1 is LGHNA, CDR2 YSLEER, per germline. The CDR3 has 14 residues.